The 10 T cell receptor beta chains below all came from one sample that was sequenced in a study of shared clonotypes between healthy human individuals. Profiling relied on immunoSEQ multiplex PCR, and the TCRdb table lists in-frame clones only, not all of them. Of around 2.5 million clones in the sample, under 95% were seen once. Source material: naive CD4+ T cells from PBMCs. Indicated subset: CD45RA+ positively selected. The source of these receptors is a man aged 18 to 30 in good health. Some clones in this sample may be carry-over from other donors' samples.

The rearrangement joins TRBV14 to TRBJ1-2; no definite D call. This CDR3 comprises 13 residues. V gave up 1 base and J gave up 4 bases, with 7 bases separating them. Per germline, CDR1 SGHDN and CDR2 FVKESK. The CDR3 DNA reads TGTGCCAGCAGCCAAGGACATGCCTATGGCTACACCTTC. Translating it yields CASSQGHAYGYTF.

The rearrangement uses TRBV7-9 and TRBJ2-6; D is perhaps TRBD1 (6 bases). CDR1 and CDR2 from the germline V gene are SEHNR and FQNEAQ (reference sequence). This CDR3 is built from 17 residues. V was clipped by 3 bases and J by 0 bases, with 12 bases between them. This CDR3 is CASSFRGQLSGANVLTF. For the CDR3, the DNA is TGTGCCAGCAGCTTTCGAGGACAGCTCTCTGGGGCCAACGTCCTGACTTTC.

This chain joins TRBV28 and TRBJ2-7; the match to TRBD2 covers 9 bases. CDR3 length equals 18 residues. The V gene's germline CDR1 is MDHEN and CDR2 SYDVKM. The junction had 15 bases not matched to a gene; V was cut back by 4 bases and J by 2 bases. This CDR3 reads CASSYPGLADTVAYEQYF. The DNA of the CDR3 is TGTGCCAGCAGTTACCCGGGACTAGCAGATACTGTTGCCTACGAGCAGTACTTC.

This chain connects TRBV5-1 to TRBJ2-3; weak D call: TRBD1 (6 bases). The CDR3 has 15 residues. Germline V gives CDR1 SGHRS, CDR2 YFSETQ. Trimming left V 2 bases short and J 2 bases short, with 12 bases between. CDR3 loop: CASSFGTLATDTQYF. DNA of the CDR3: TGCGCCAGCAGCTTCGGGACACTCGCCACAGATACGCAGTATTTT.

The chain employs TRBV28 and TRBJ2-7; maybe TRBD1 (5 bases). V shed 11 bases and J shed 1 base, with 12 bases lying between them. There are 12 residues in the CDR3. Germline-derived CDR1 and CDR2 are MDHEN and SYDVKM. In DNA, the CDR3 is TGTGCCTCTCAGGACACATCCTACGAGCAGTACTTC. Its protein product is CASQDTSYEQYF.

With regard to this clone: Within the sample, other DNA sequences also encode this same CDR3. V gene TRBV4-1 combines with J gene TRBJ1-1; no reliable D call. The V and J ends lost 3 bases and 2 bases respectively, with 7 bases between them. This CDR3 has 13 residues. Germline loops: CDR1 MGHRA, CDR2 YSYEKL. CDR3 sequence reads: CASSQESNTEAFF. The CDR3 DNA reads as TGCGCCAGCAGCCAGGAATCAAACACTGAAGCTTTCTTT.

The V and J genes are TRBV9 and TRBJ2-1; 7 bases fit TRBD2. Trimming took 0 bases from V and 5 from J; bases not matched to a gene: 5. The CDR3 consists of 15 residues. Per the germline V gene, CDR1 is SGDLS and CDR2 is YYNGEE. The CDR3 DNA sequence: TGTGCCAGCAGCGTAGGGCTAGCGGATCACAATGAGCAGTTCTTC. This codes for CASSVGLADHNEQFF.

The V and J genes are TRBV5-1 and TRBJ2-1, with 11 bases aligning to TRBD2. With V trimmed by 5 bases and J by 3 bases, 7 bases remained unmatched. The CDR3 is 16 residues long. The germline CDR1 and CDR2 sequences are SGHRS and YFSETQ. CDR3 coding DNA: TGCGCCAGCAGGTTACTAGCGGGAGAGGGCTACAATGAGCAGTTCTTC. As protein: CASRLLAGEGYNEQFF. Full variable domain (outside the CDR3, taken from reference TRBV5-1 and TRBJ2-1): KAGVTQTPRYLIKTRGQQVTLSCSPISGHRSVSWYQQTPGQGLQFLFEYFSETQRNKGNFPGRFSGRQFSNSRSEMNVSTLELGDSALYLCASRLLAGEGYNEQFFGPGTRLTVL.

CDR3 in amino acids: CASSLAVSGGQNEQFF. The CDR3 nucleotides are TGTGCCAGCAGCTTAGCTGTATCGGGAGGGCAGAATGAGCAGTTCTTC. The V gene is TRBV7-2, the J gene TRBJ2-1; 8 nucleotides agree with TRBD2. CDR3 length: 16 amino acids. The germline CDR1 and CDR2 sequences are SGHTA and FQGNSA. Germline trimming cut 0 bases from V and 7 bases from J; bases unmatched to any gene: 8. Drawing the rest from reference TRBV7-2 and TRBJ2-1, the complete variable domain is GAGVSQSPSNKVTEKGKDVELRCDPISGHTALYWYRQSLGQGLEFLIYFQGNSAPDKSGLPSDRFSAERTGGSVSTLTIQRTQQEDSAVYLCASSLAVSGGQNEQFFGPGTRLTVL.

The J gene is TRBJ2-6, the V gene TRBV7-2; 12 bases match TRBD1. The V and J ends lost 2 bases and 3 bases, in that order; junction bases with no gene match: 8. CDR1 and CDR2 (germline): SGHTA, FQGNSA. The CDR3 has 19 residues. CDR3 DNA: TGTGCCAGCAGCTTATCTCTGGGACAGGGGGCGGATGGGGCCAACGTCCTGACTTTC. Protein sequence: CASSLSLGQGADGANVLTF.